One sample yielded the 13 T cell receptor beta chains listed below, sequenced in a study of T cell responses to AZD1222 COVID-19 vaccine. The protocol was immunoSEQ multiplex PCR, while the TCRdb copy is restricted to in-frame clones and leaves out a portion. The table has 100,000 to 120,000 clones, roughly nine tenths seen once. This sample comprised peripheral blood, obtained 28 days after the second AZD1222 dose. These receptors were collected from an adult who received the AZD1222 COVID-19 vaccine.

The chain is built from TRBV27 and TRBJ2-1, with 8 bases identical to TRBD1. The CDR3 totals 13 residues. Trimming cost V 6 bases and J 12 bases; bases outside gene matches: 10. The germline V gene encodes CDR1 MNHEY and CDR2 SMNVEV (reference sequence). The CDR3 is CASSARPGTGQFF. In DNA, the CDR3 is TGTGCCAGCAGCGCTCGGCCCGGGACAGGGCAGTTCTTC.

This chain connects TRBV4-2 to TRBJ1-2; D not certain. This CDR3 is built from 14 residues. In germline, CDR1 is LGHNA, CDR2 YNFKEQ. V lost 0 bases to trimming and J lost 2 bases, with 7 bases between them. The chain's CDR3 is CASSQEVGNYGYTF. The CDR3 coding sequence is TGTGCCAGCAGCCAAGAAGTGGGGAACTATGGCTACACCTTC.

The chain joins TRBV28 to TRBJ1-3; a weak D match, TRBD1 (5 bases). Trimming cost V 4 bases and J 4 bases, with 11 bases left between them. Germline V CDR1 and CDR2: MDHEN, SYDVKM. CDR3 size: 14 residues. The CDR3 loop is CASSSVGPGNTIYF. The CDR3 DNA reads TGTGCCAGCAGTTCGGTGGGGCCGGGAAACACCATATATTTT.

The genes are TRBV18 and TRBJ1-5; possible D gene TRBD1, 5 bases. V gave up 2 bases and J gave up 2 bases, with 13 bases separating them. The CDR3 runs 16 residues. CDR1 KGHSH and CDR2 LQKENI come from the germline V gene. The CDR3 loop is CASSPAGNYGNQPQHF. The CDR3 DNA follows: TGTGCCAGCTCACCAGCAGGGAATTACGGCAATCAGCCCCAGCATTTT.

The chain employs TRBV18 and TRBJ1-4; tentatively, D is TRBD1 (5 bases). V was trimmed by 2 bases and J by 4 bases, leaving 8 bases between them. The CDR3 consists of 14 residues. CDR1 is KGHSH, CDR2 LQKENI, per germline. The CDR3 loop is CASSPTDSNEKLFF. The DNA for the CDR3 is TGTGCCAGCTCACCAACAGACAGTAATGAAAAACTGTTTTTT.

V gene TRBV28 combines with J gene TRBJ2-7; D remains ambiguous. Germline CDR1 is MDHEN and CDR2 is SYDVKM. The CDR3 has 13 residues. V lost 7 bases, J lost 3 bases, and 13 bases lay in between. The CDR3 here is CASTGRRNYEQYF. CDR3 DNA sequence: TGTGCCAGCACCGGACGACGTAACTACGAGCAGTACTTC.

The chain carries TRBV7-9 and TRBJ2-7, with 7 bases that match TRBD2. The length of the CDR3 is 17 residues. With V trimmed by 0 bases and J by 3 bases, 11 bases remained unmatched. Germline CDR1 is SEHNR and CDR2 is FQNEAQ (reference sequence). CDR3 DNA: TGTGCCAGCAGCTTAGCCCTGGTACGCGGGAGCCACTACGAGCAGTACTTC. Translation gives CASSLALVRGSHYEQYF.

The gene calls are TRBV24-1 and TRBJ2-4; 8 nucleotides match TRBD1. CDR3 length: 13 amino acids. The junction had 1 base not matched to a gene; V was cut back by 4 bases and J by 6 bases. Germline CDR1 reads KGHDR; CDR2 reads SFDVKD. Written as DNA, the CDR3 is TGTGCCACCAGTGAGCAGGGGGCAAACATTCAGTACTTC. It specifies CATSEQGANIQYF.

The chain recombines TRBV25-1 with TRBJ1-1; 7 bases are a match to TRBD1. With 8 bases clipped from V and 4 bases from J, the junction kept 7 bases outside the gene matches. In germline, CDR1 is MGHDK, CDR2 SYGVNS. The CDR3 consists of 13 residues. The CDR3 protein is CASYDREGTEAFF. CDR3 nucleotide sequence: TGTGCCAGCTACGACAGGGAAGGCACTGAAGCTTTCTTT.

This chain joins TRBV4-1 and TRBJ1-3; D call uncertain. The V end was cut by 3 bases, the J end by 4 bases, with 16 bases between. This CDR3 has 16 amino acids. The V gene's germline CDR1 is MGHRA and CDR2 YSYEKL. CDR3 in DNA: TGCGCCAGCAGCCAGCAGACTGCTCCGAGGGGAAACACCATATATTTT. Translated: CASSQQTAPRGNTIYF.

The V call is TRBV21-1, the J call TRBJ2-7; the D call in the table, TRBD2, was not verified against the DNA. TRBV21-1 is a documented pseudogene. This CDR3 contains 16 residues. CDR3 sequence (DNA): TGTGCCAGCAGCAAAGTACGGGATCTGGACTCCTACGAGCAGTACTTC. It translates to CASSKVRDLDSYEQYF.

This clone came up once. CDR3: CASCESGADNQPQHF. The CDR3 DNA reads as TGTGCCAGCTGCGAGTCAGGGGCGGACAATCAGCCCCAGCATTTT. The rearrangement joins TRBV28 to TRBJ1-5; a weak D match, TRBD1 (6 bases). Between the trimmed V and J ends, which lost 8 bases and 3 bases, there was a span of 17 bases. The CDR3 totals 15 residues. Germline CDR1 is MDHEN and CDR2 is SYDVKM.

The chain recombines TRBV28 with TRBJ1-1, with D uncertain. The CDR3 covers 14 residues. Germline lookup yields CDR1 MDHEN and CDR2 SYDVKM. The V end was cut by 3 bases, the J end by 0 bases, with 8 bases between. The CDR3 is CASSLSVMNTEAFF. The CDR3 DNA sequence: TGTGCCAGCAGTTTGTCGGTTATGAACACTGAAGCTTTCTTT.